This T cell receptor beta chain was obtained from a study of Ad26.COV2.S vaccination and SARS-CoV-2 variants. Background on the study: The study gave Ad26.COV2.S intramuscularly, once or twice 56 days apart.

Profiling relied on immunoSEQ multiplex PCR, and the TCRdb table lists in-frame clones only, not all of them. The repertoire holds 240,000 or so clones, 88% seen once, with around 10% in the top ten. Treatment denoted: roughly 18 received Ad26.COV2.S at low or high dose, single or two shots; five or six received placebo; per-sample allocation not given. The investigators took samples on day 63 after the first vaccine or placebo injection. Germline V CDR1 and CDR2: LNHDA, SQIVND (reference sequence). Deletions cut 3 bases from V and 7 bases from J, with 9 bases between. The length of the CDR3 is 13 residues.

The V call is TRBV19, the J call TRBJ1-4; D remains ambiguous. The origin of this receptor is a person aged 18-60 years who received the Ad26.COV2.S COVID-19 vaccine or a placebo. The sample here was peripheral blood, taken in a trial of Ad26.COV2.S vaccine versus placebo. Written as DNA, the CDR3 is TGTGCCAGTAGTATGGAGCTTAGTGAAAAACTGTTTTTT. This translates into CASSMELSEKLFF.